This T cell receptor beta chain was identified in a study of T cell responses to AZD1222 COVID-19 vaccine. General study findings and limits: Sampling that yielded the repertoires occurred only after the peak T cell response.

Notes on this clone: Antigen unknown.

Germline CDR1 LGHDT, CDR2 YNNKEL (reference sequence). V was pared by 4 bases and J by 4 bases, with 7 bases of the junction left unmatched. This CDR3 has 17 amino acids. Profiling relied on immunoSEQ multiplex PCR, and the TCRdb table lists in-frame clones only, not all of them. The data show 100,000 to 150,000 clones, 85% seen once. The sequences come from peripheral blood, collected 28 days after the second AZD1222 dose. The receptor's source is an adult who received the AZD1222 COVID-19 vaccine. The chain employs TRBV3-1 (or the pseudogene TRBV3-2) and TRBJ2-1, with 13 positions matching TRBD2. CDR3 region: CASSPWTSGGRYNEQFF. In nucleotides, the CDR3 is TGTGCCAGCAGCCCCTGGACTAGCGGGGGCCGTTACAATGAGCAGTTCTTC.